Detailed here is one T cell receptor (beta chain). The target antigen is unknown. The sample comes from a study of shared clonotypes between healthy human individuals. Study-wide findings and caveats: Although depth was large, rarefaction showed that sequencing of the sorted subsets was incomplete. Approximately 4.9% of naive CD4 clonotypes were shared across several donors.

CDR3 length: 14 amino acids. CDR1 and CDR2 (germline): KGHSY, FQNENV. V lost 6 bases, J lost 7 bases, and 5 bases stayed unmatched. Naive CD8 cells, CD45RO-negative and positively selected for CCR7, excluded terminally differentiated effector memory CD45RA+ cells. Donors, healthy HIV-negative adults, lacked recent acute infections or vaccinations. Authors' methods: Filtering differed for immunoSEQ, which gave only junction sequences without quality scores. The method was immunoSEQ multiplex PCR; TCRdb's version includes in-frame clones alone and lacks a portion of them. The V and J calls and the clone size are those of that table, but D and trimming were determined from the DNA. This sample has around 2,000,000 clones, with approximately 94% found just once.

This TCR was sampled from a man aged 18 to 29 in good health. The sequenced sample was naive CD8+ T cells sorted from blood. This chain links TRBV16 with TRBJ1-4; 10 bases align to TRBD1. DNA for the CDR3: TGTGCCAGCAGTGCGACAGGGGGCGTTGAAAAACTGTTTTTT. Amino acids: CASSATGGVEKLFF.